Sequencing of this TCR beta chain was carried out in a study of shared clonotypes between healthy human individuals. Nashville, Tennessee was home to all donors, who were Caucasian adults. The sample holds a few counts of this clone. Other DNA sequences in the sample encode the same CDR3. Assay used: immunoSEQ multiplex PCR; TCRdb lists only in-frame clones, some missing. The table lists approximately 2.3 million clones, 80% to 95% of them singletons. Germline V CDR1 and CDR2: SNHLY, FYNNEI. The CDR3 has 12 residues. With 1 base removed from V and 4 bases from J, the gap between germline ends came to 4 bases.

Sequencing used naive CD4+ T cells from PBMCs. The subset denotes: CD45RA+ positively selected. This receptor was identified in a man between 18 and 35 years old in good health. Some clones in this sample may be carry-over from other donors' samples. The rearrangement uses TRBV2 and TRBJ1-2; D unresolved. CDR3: CASSEDSYGYTF. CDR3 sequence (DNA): TGTGCCAGCAGTGAAGACAGCTATGGCTACACCTTC. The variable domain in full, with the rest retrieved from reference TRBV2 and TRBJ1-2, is EPEVTQTPSHQVTQMGQEVILRCVPISNHLYFYWYRQILGQKVEFLVSFYNNEISEKSEIFDDQFSVERPDGSNFTLKIRSTKLEDSAMYFCASSEDSYGYTFGSGTRLTVV.